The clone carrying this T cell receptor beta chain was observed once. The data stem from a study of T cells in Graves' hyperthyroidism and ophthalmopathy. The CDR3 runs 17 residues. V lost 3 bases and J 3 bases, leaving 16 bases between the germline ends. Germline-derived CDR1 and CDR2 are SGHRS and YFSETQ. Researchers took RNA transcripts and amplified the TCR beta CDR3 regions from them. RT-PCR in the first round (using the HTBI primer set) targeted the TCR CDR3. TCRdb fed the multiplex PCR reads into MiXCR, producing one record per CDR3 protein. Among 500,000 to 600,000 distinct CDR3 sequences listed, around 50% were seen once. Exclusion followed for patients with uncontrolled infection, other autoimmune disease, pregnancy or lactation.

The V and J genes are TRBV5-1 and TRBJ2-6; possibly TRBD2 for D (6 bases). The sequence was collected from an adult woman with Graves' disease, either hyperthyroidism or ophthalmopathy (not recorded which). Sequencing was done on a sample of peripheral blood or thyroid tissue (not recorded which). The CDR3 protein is CASSSGLPGDGANVLTF. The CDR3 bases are TGCGCCAGCAGCTCCGGACTACCCGGGGATGGGGCCAACGTCCTGACTTTC.